This T cell receptor beta chain was sequenced for a study of shared clonotypes between healthy human individuals. Overall study results and limits: Non-shared clonotypes showed lower generation probabilities than clonotypes common to all four donors.

The table came from immunoSEQ multiplex PCR; TCRdb's copy has only in-frame clones and leaves some out. This sample has some 2,100,000 clones, with approximately 94% found just once. V was shortened by 4 bases and J by 7 bases, with 12 bases between the two germline ends. Germline CDR1 SGHDT, CDR2 YYEEEE. This CDR3 has 12 residues. Worth noting for this clone: Antigen unknown.

CD45RO-negative cells were positively selected for CCR7, leaving out terminally differentiated effector memory CD45RA+ cells. The chain couples TRBV5-6 to TRBJ2-7; perhaps TRBD1 as D (6 bases). The TCR originated in a young man in good health. Some clones in this sample may be carry-over from other donors' samples. The sequenced sample was naive CD8+ T cells from PBMCs. The CDR3 here is CASSDRLPEQYF. In DNA, the CDR3 is TGTGCCAGCAGCGACAGGCTACCGGAGCAGTACTTC.